This entry lists 5 T cell receptor beta chains sequenced from one sample in a study of T cells after yellow fever vaccination. From the 5' RACE reads, TCRdb called clonotypes with MiXCR, one entry per CDR3 protein. The table includes just under 600,000 distinct CDR3 sequences, less than 15% detected once. The source was PBMCs, collected on the day of the yellow fever booster vaccination. These receptors were obtained from a man aged 30 to 45 who received the YFV17D yellow fever vaccine.

This chain links TRBV6-5 with TRBJ2-7; a possible D gene is TRBD2 (6 bases). Germline lookup yields CDR1 MNHEY and CDR2 SVGAGI. The length of the CDR3 is 15 residues. V shed 0 bases and J shed 3 bases, with 12 bases lying between them. The CDR3 sequence is CASSYSGGIVYEQYF. The CDR3 bases are TGTGCCAGCAGTTACTCTGGGGGGATCGTCTACGAGCAGTACTTC.

The CDR3 DNA reads TGTGCCAGCAGAACATTACAGGATCAGCCCCAGCATTTT. This translates into CASRTLQDQPQHF. The gene calls are TRBV27 and TRBJ1-5, with D possibly being TRBD1 (5 bases). Trimming removed 6 bases from V and 5 bases from J, with 11 bases in between. This CDR3 is built from 13 residues. Germline V gene sequence: CDR1 MNHEY, CDR2 SMNVEV (reference sequence).

J is TRBJ1-2 and V is TRBV12-3 or TRBV12-4, with D tentatively TRBD1 (5 bases). The CDR3 has 13 residues. V was trimmed by 7 bases and J by 2 bases, leaving 11 bases between them. CDR3 bases: TGTGCCAGCACACCGGGGGGAAACTATGGCTACACCTTC. This gives the protein CASTPGGNYGYTF.

A few counts support this clonotype. The chain employs TRBV27 and TRBJ2-4, with D tentatively TRBD2 (6 bases). Trimming shortened V by 6 bases and J by 6 bases, and 15 bases separated the two germline ends. Per germline, CDR1 MNHEY and CDR2 SMNVEV (reference sequence). The CDR3 totals 14 residues. As DNA, the CDR3 is TGTGCCAGCAGGCGGGATGGGACGGGAAACATTCAGTACTTC. This gives the protein CASRRDGTGNIQYF.

The V and J genes are TRBV12-3 or TRBV12-4 and TRBJ1-1; D might be TRBD1 (5 bases). CDR3 length: 14 residues. V lost 4 bases and J lost 1, with 10 bases in between. The DNA of the CDR3 is TGTGCCAGCAGTTGGGGCAGCCAGAACACTGAAGCTTTCTTT. It translates to CASSWGSQNTEAFF.